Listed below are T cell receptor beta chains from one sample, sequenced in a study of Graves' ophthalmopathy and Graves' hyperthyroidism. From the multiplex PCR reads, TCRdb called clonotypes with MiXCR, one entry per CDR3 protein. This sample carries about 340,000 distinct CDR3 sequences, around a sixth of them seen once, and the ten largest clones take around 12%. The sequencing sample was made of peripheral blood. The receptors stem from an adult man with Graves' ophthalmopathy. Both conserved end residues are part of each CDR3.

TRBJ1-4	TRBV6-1	CASSAKWMGEKLFF
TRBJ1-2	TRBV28	CASSKAPDRHNYGYTF
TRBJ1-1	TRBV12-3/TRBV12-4	CASSPLGLDTEAFF
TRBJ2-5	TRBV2	CASSDRRRETQYF
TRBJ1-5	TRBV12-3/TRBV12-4	CASSLGRVVFWPQHF
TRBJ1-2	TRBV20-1	CSARSARENYGYTF
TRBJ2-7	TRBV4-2	CVSSQDSWSREGRYEQYF
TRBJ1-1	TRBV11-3	CASSYPLGTGSGTEAFF
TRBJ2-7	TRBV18	CASSPTTGTGLEQYF
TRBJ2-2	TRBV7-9	CASSSFSGSGELFF
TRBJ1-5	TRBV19	CASSRVGESNQPQHF
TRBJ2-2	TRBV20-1	CSARDAGDDTGELFF
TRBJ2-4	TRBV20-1	CSARTNSENIQYF
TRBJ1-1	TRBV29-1	CSVEDQSGTMNTEAFF
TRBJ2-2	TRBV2	CASARTVNTGELFF
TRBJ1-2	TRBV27	CASSLFAAGYGYTF
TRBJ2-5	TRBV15	CATSRDYGTGGEETQYF
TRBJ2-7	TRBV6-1	CASRPGQAEQYF
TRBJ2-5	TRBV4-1	CASSQLQFFETQYF
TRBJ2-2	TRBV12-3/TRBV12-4	CASSPDRGYINGELFF
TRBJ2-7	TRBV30	CAWSVPRDNSYEQYF
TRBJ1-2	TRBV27	CASSLEGRINYGYTF
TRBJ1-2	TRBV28	CASSKLTGVNYGYTF
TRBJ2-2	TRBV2	CASRLQDLNTGELFF
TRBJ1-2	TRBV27	CASSPAGGRYTF
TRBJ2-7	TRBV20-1	CSGGGGDGYEQYF
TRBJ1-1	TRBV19	CASSQSNTEAFF
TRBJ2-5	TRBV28	CASSLYRAEYQETQYF
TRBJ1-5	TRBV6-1	CASSPRDGDQPQHF
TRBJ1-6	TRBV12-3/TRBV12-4	CASSKSTGVGSPLHF
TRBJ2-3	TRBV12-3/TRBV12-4	CASSSTLTRGRVTDTQYF
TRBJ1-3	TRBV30	CAWSVGDSGNTIYF
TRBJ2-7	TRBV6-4	CASSLGLAGEQYF
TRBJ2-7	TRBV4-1	CASSRETSGALEQYF
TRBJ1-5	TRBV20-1	CSARLGIRDRRVNQPQHF
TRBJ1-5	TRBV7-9	CASSLEGQGHQPQHF
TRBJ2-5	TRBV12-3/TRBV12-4	CASSRGLAGGDETQYF
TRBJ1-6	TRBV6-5	CASRILQNNSPLHF